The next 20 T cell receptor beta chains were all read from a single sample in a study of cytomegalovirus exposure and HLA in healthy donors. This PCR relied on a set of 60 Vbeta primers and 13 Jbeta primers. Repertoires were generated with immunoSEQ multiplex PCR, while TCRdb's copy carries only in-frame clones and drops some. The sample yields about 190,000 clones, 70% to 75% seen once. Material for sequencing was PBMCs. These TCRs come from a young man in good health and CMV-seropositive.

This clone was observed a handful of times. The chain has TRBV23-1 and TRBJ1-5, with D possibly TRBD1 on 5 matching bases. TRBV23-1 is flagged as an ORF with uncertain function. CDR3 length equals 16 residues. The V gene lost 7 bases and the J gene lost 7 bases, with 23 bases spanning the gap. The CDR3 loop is CASTLLPGGIGQPQHF. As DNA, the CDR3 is TGCGCCAGCACCCTCCTCCCTGGGGGGATTGGACAGCCCCAGCATTTT.

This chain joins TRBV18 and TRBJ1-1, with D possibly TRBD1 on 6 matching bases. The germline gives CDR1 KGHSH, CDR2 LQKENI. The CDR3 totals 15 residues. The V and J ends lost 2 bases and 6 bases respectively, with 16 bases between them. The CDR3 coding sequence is TGTGCCAGCTCACCAACGAACAGGGAAGGGTCTGAAGCTTTCTTT. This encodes CASSPTNREGSEAFF.

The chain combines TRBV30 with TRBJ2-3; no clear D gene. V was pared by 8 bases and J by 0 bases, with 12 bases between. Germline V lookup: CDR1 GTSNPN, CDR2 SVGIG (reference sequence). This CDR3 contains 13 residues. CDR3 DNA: TGTGCCGTACACAGAGCTAGCACAGATACGCAGTATTTT. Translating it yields CAVHRASTDTQYF.

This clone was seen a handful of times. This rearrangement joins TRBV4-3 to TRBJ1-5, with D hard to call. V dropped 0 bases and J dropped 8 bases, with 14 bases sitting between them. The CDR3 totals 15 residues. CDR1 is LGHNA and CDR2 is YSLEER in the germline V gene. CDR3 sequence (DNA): TGCGCCAGCAGCCAAGATCTAGGCAGCTTGAAGCCCCAGCATTTT. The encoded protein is CASSQDLGSLKPQHF.

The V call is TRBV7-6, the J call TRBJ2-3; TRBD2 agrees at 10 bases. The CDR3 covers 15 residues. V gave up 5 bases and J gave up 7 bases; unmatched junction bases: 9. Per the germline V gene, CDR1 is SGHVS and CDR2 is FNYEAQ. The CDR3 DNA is TGTGCCAGCAGCCTCGGGACTAGCGCCCGGAATACGCAGTATTTT. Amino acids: CASSLGTSARNTQYF.

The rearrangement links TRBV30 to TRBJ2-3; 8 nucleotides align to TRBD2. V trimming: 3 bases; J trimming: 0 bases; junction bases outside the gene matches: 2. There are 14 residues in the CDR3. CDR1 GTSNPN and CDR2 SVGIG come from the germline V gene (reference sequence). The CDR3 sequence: CAWRGLASTDTQYF. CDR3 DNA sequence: TGTGCCTGGAGAGGACTAGCTAGCACAGATACGCAGTATTTT.

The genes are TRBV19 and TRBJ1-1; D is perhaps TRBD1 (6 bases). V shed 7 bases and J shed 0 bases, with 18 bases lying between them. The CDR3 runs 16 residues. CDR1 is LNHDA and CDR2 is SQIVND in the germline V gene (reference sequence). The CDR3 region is CASMAPNRAVNTEAFF. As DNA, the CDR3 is TGTGCCAGTATGGCCCCGAACAGGGCCGTGAACACTGAAGCTTTCTTT.

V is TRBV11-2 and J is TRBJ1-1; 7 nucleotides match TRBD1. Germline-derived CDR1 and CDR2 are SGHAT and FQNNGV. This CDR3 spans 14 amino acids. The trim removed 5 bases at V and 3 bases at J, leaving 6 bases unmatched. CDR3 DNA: TGTGCCAGCAGCGGGACAGCTAGTTACACTGAAGCTTTCTTT. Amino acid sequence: CASSGTASYTEAFF.

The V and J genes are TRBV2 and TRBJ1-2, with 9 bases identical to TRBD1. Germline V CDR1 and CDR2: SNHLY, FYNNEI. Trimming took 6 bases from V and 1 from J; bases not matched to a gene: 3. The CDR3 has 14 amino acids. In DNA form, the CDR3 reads TGTGCCAGCAGCCGGACAGGGGATAACTATGGCTACACCTTC. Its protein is CASSRTGDNYGYTF.

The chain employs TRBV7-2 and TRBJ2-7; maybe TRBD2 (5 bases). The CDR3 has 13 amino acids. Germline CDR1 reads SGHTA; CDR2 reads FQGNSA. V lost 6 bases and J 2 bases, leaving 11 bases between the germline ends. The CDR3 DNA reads TGTGCCAGCAGTGGTAGCGAGACCTACGAGCAGTACTTC. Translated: CASSGSETYEQYF.

The CDR3 DNA sequence: TGTGCCAGCTCACCAACACAGGAGAGCACAGATACGCAGTATTTT. It is translated as CASSPTQESTDTQYF. The genes are TRBV18 and TRBJ2-3; maybe TRBD1 (5 bases). Germline V gene data show CDR1 as KGHSH and CDR2 as LQKENI. The V end was cut by 2 bases, the J end by 0 bases, with 9 bases between. This CDR3 is built from 15 residues.

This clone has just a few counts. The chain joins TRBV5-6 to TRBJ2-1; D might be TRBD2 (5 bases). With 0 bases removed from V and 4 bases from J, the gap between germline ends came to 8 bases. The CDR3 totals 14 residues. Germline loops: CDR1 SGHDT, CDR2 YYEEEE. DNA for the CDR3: TGTGCCAGCAGCTTGGCTGGACTGTACAATGAGCAGTTCTTC. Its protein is CASSLAGLYNEQFF.

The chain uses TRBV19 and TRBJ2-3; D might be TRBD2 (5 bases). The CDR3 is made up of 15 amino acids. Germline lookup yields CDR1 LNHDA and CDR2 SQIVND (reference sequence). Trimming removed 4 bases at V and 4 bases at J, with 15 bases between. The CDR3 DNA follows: TGTGCCAGTAGTAACTCCCCGCCGAGGGCAGATACGCAGTATTTT. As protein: CASSNSPPRADTQYF. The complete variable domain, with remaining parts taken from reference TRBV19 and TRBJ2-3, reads DGGITQSPKYLFRKEGQNVTLSCEQNLNHDAMYWYRQDPGQGLRLIYYSQIVNDFQKGDIAEGYSVSREKKESFPLTVTSAQKNPTAFYLCASSNSPPRADTQYFGPGTRLTVL.

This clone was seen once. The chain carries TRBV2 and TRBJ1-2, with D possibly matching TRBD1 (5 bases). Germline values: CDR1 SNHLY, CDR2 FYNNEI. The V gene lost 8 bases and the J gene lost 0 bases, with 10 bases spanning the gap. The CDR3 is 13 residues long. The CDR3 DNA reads TGTGCCAGCGACAGTCAAGCTAACTATGGCTACACCTTC. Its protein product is CASDSQANYGYTF.

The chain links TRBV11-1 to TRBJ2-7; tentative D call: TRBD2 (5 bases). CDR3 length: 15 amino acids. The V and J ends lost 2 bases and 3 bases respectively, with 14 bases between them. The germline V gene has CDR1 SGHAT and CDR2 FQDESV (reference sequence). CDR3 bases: TGTGCCAGCAGCTTACTGAGCGGAGACAACTACGAGCAGTACTTC. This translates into CASSLLSGDNYEQYF.

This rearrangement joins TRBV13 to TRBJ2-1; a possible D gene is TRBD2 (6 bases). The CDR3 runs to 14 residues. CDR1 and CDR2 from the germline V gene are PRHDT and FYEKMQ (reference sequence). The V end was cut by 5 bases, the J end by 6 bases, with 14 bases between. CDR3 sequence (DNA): TGTGCCAGCAGCCTCCGGGGGAACTTCAATGAGCAGTTCTTC. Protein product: CASSLRGNFNEQFF. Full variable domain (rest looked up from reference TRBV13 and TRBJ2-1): AAGVIQSPRHLIKEKRETATLKCYPIPRHDTVYWYQQGPGQDPQFLISFYEKMQSDKGSIPDRFSAQQFSDYHSELNMSSLELGDSALYFCASSLRGNFNEQFFGPGTRLTVL.

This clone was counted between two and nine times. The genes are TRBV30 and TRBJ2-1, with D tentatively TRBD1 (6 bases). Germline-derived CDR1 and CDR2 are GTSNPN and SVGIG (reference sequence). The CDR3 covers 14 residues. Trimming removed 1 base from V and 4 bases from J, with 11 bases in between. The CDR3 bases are TGTGCCTGGAGTGAGACAGGACTTTACAATGAGCAGTTCTTC. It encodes CAWSETGLYNEQFF.

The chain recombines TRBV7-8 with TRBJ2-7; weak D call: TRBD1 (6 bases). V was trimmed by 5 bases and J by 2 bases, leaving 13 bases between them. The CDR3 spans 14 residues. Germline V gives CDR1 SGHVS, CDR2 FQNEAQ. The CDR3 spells CASSPRDTTYEQYF. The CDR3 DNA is TGTGCCAGCAGCCCACGGGACACCACCTACGAGCAGTACTTC.

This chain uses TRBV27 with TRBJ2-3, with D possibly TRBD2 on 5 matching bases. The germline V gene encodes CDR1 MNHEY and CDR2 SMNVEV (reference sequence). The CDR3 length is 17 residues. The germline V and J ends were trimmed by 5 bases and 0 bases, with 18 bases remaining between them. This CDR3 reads CASSPRARAPSTDTQYF. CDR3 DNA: TGTGCCAGCAGTCCTAGGGCGCGGGCCCCTAGCACAGATACGCAGTATTTT.

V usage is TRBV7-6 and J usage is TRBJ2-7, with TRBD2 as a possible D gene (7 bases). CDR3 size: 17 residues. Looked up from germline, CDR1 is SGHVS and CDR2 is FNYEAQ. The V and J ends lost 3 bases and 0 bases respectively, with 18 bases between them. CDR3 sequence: CASSFPREGGSSYEQYF. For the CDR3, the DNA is TGTGCCAGCAGCTTCCCAAGGGAGGGGGGGAGCTCCTACGAGCAGTACTTC.